Shown below are 17 T cell receptor beta chains from a single sample sequenced in a study of T cell clonality in common variable immunodeficiency (dated by TCRdb to 2014 to 2015). The receptor library was made with the immunoSEQ multiplex PCR assay. The clones in this table, taken by TCRdb from immuneACCESS, are in-frame only. Not every clone is retained; where verified, under half of the shortfall comes from an unresolved V gene, and the cause of the rest is unknown. There are more than 45,000 clones in this sample, and none of them is a singleton. Roughly 6% of the sample comes from the top ten. The sample was peripheral blood mononuclear cells. These TCRs come from a person aged 18-69 years in good health.

This clone has more than one count but fewer than ten. Coverage ceases 3 residues before the CDR3 finishes, and the germline J gene fills in the end. The gene calls are TRBV30 and TRBJ2-2, with TRBD1 identical over 10 bases. CDR3 length: 13 amino acids. From germline, CDR1 is GTSNPN and CDR2 SVGIG (reference sequence). CDR3 protein: CAWSVGQGEKLFF. Incomplete CDR3 DNA: TGTGCCTGGAGTGTCGGACAGGGGGAAAAG. The whole variable domain, remainder taken from reference TRBV30 and TRBJ2-2, is SQTIHQWPATLVQPVGSPLSLECTVEGTSNPNLYWYRQAAGRGLQLLFYSVGIGQISSEVPQNLSASRPQDRQFILSSKKLLLSDSGFYLCAWSVGQGEKLFFGEGSRLTVL.

The DNA read from the CDR3 is TGTGCCAGTAGGCCGACAGCGATAGATAATTCACCA. Translation gives CASRPTAIDNSP. The complete CDR3 sequence is CASRPTAIDNSPLFF. This chain connects TRBV19 to TRBJ1-4, with D perhaps TRBD1 (5 bases). The read terminates 3 residues ahead of where the CDR3 ends, so the germline J gene completes it. There are 15 residues in the CDR3. CDR1 is LNHDA, CDR2 SQIVND, per germline (reference sequence).

This clone was seen more than once but under ten times. The read gets to within 3 residues of the CDR3 end, and the germline J gene fills in the rest. The gene calls are TRBV10-2 and TRBJ2-3; TRBD2 aligns across 8 bases. This CDR3 is built from 14 residues. Germline lookup yields CDR1 WSHSY and CDR2 SAAADI. V gave up 7 bases and J gave up 2 bases; unmatched junction bases: 5. The CDR3 sequence is CASKERGNTDTQYF. The covered CDR3 bases are TGCGCCAGCAAAGAGCGGGGGAACACAGATACG.

In the case of this clone: The sequenced fragment ends 3 residues before the CDR3 boundary, so the rest is inferred from the germline J gene. This chain uses TRBV10-3 with TRBJ2-1; 11 bases fit TRBD2. The CDR3 has 15 amino acids. The V and J ends lost 6 bases and 0 bases, in that order; junction bases with no gene match: 1. CDR1 ENHRY and CDR2 SYGVKD come from the germline V gene. The CDR3 reads CAIRLAGDSYNEQFF. The part of the CDR3 DNA that was read is TGTGCCATCAGACTAGCGGGGGACTCCTACAATGAG.

This clone has a count of ten or more. Sequencing ends 3 residues short of the CDR3 end; the germline J gene provides the rest. V usage is TRBV14 and J usage is TRBJ2-3; 8 bases agree with TRBD2. The CDR3 extends over 16 amino acids. CDR1 SGHDN and CDR2 FVKESK come from the germline V gene. V lost 6 bases, J lost 2 bases, and 10 bases stayed unmatched. Incomplete CDR3 DNA: TGTGCCAGCAGTCACCAGCGGGGGCGATCCACAGATACG. It encodes CASSHQRGRSTDT. The entire CDR3 protein reads CASSHQRGRSTDTQYF. The complete variable domain, with remaining parts taken from reference TRBV14 and TRBJ2-3, reads EAGVTQFPSHSVIEKGQTVTLRCDPISGHDNLYWYRRVMGKEIKFLLHFVKESKQDESGMPNNRFLAERTGGTYSTLKVQPAELEDSGVYFCASSHQRGRSTDTQYFGPGTRLTVL.

This clone was seen ten or more times. With the read ending 3 residues before the CDR3 end, the germline J gene is used to fill in that end. The V gene is TRBV6-1, the J gene TRBJ2-1; D may be TRBD1 (6 bases). Trimming removed 3 bases from V and 6 bases from J, with 18 bases in between. This CDR3 has 16 residues. Germline loops: CDR1 MNHNS, CDR2 SASEGT. CDR3 bases read: TGTGCCAGCAGTGATCCCCGCCGGACAGTGCTCAATGAG. Translating gives CASSDPRRTVLNE. The full CDR3 sequence reads CASSDPRRTVLNEQFF.

This clone was counted many times. The read ends 3 residues early relative to the CDR3; the germline J gene fills the gap. J is TRBJ2-5 and V is TRBV19, with a possible D match to TRBD1 (6 bases). Germline V gene sequence: CDR1 LNHDA, CDR2 SQIVND (reference sequence). The CDR3 is 14 residues long. Trimming removed 4 bases at V and 3 bases at J, with 12 bases between. CDR3 protein: CASSTNRDEETQYF. The sequenced part of the CDR3 DNA is TGTGCCAGTAGTACAAACAGGGACGAAGAGACC.

Many counts were recorded for this clone. The read comes to an end 3 residues before the CDR3 does, leaving the germline J gene to fill in the end. The V gene is TRBV7-2, the J gene TRBJ2-1, with D maybe TRBD2 (7 bases). Germline V gene data show CDR1 as SGHTA and CDR2 as FQGNSA. V lost 8 bases and J lost 7, with 12 bases in between. The CDR3 length is 12 residues. CDR3 bases read: TGTGCCAGCGGGGGGGCCGGAAATGAG. It yields the protein CASGGAGNE. The whole CDR3 region reads CASGGAGNEQFF.

This clone was recorded at least ten times. The read comes to an end 3 residues before the CDR3 does, leaving the germline J gene to fill in the end. This chain joins TRBV2 and TRBJ1-6, with D possibly matching TRBD1 (5 bases). Trimming pared 7 bases from V and 7 bases from J, leaving 17 bases between. The germline V gene encodes CDR1 SNHLY and CDR2 FYNNEI. The CDR3 is 15 residues long. The CDR3 protein is CASISSGTFNSPLHF. The part of the CDR3 DNA that was read is TGTGCCAGCATTAGTTCCGGGACTTTCAATTCACCC. Looking up the rest from reference TRBV2 and TRBJ1-6 gives the full variable domain: EPEVTQTPSHQVTQMGQEVILRCVPISNHLYFYWYRQILGQKVEFLVSFYNNEISEKSEIFDDQFSVERPDGSNFTLKIRSTKLEDSAMYFCASISSGTFNSPLHFGNGTRLTVT.

This clone was seen many times. The read terminates 3 residues before the CDR3 end, so the remaining end is supplied by the germline J gene. V and J are TRBV30 and TRBJ1-2, with 8 positions matching TRBD1. Germline V CDR1 and CDR2: GTSNPN, SVGIG (reference sequence). The CDR3 is made up of 18 amino acids. The ends lost 1 base at V and 3 bases at J; junction bases unmatched: 16. The part of the CDR3 DNA that was read is TGTGCCTGGAGTGGCCTTCTAGGTCGGGACAGGCAAGACTATGGC. Protein: CAWSGLLGRDRQDYG. The full CDR3 protein reads CAWSGLLGRDRQDYGYTF.

There are many counts of this clone. Read sequence stops 3 residues before the CDR3 end, and the germline J gene provides the missing end. The rearrangement uses TRBV5-1 and TRBJ1-5; 9 bases align to TRBD1. The V segment lost 0 bases and the J segment 3 bases; nucleotides outside the gene matches: 7. The CDR3 extends over 17 amino acids. Germline CDR1 and CDR2: SGHRS and YFSETQ. Partial CDR3 DNA: TGCGCCAGCAGCTTGGGCCCGAGGACAGGGGACAATCAGCCC. Protein: CASSLGPRTGDNQP. The whole CDR3 protein is CASSLGPRTGDNQPQHF. The complete variable domain, with remaining parts taken from reference TRBV5-1 and TRBJ1-5, reads KAGVTQTPRYLIKTRGQQVTLSCSPISGHRSVSWYQQTPGQGLQFLFEYFSETQRNKGNFPGRFSGRQFSNSRSEMNVSTLELGDSALYLCASSLGPRTGDNQPQHFGDGTRLSIL.

In the case of this clone: The read comes to an end 3 residues before the CDR3 does, leaving the germline J gene to fill in the end. The V call is TRBV19, the J call TRBJ1-2; possible D gene TRBD1, 6 bases. The CDR3 runs to 14 residues. Per germline, CDR1 LNHDA and CDR2 SQIVND (reference sequence). The CDR3 bases that were read are TGTGCCAGTAGCCCGGACAGCTCAAGGGTTACC. Amino acids: CASSPDSSRVT. The whole CDR3 sequence is CASSPDSSRVTYTF.

This clone was detected ten times or more. The read ends 3 residues early relative to the CDR3; the germline J gene fills the gap. The gene calls are TRBV12-3 or TRBV12-4 and TRBJ1-4; D gene uncertain. The CDR3 is 13 amino acids. The V and J ends lost 1 base and 10 bases respectively, with 10 bases between them. The CDR3 is CASSLVLSGKLFF. CDR3 DNA, as far as it was read: TGTGCCAGCAGTTTAGTCCTTTCAGGAAAA.

This clone showed up many times. The DNA read from the CDR3 is TGTGCCAGTAGTATAGGTTTCGATCAGCCC. Protein sequence: CASSIGFDQP. The full CDR3 protein is CASSIGFDQPQHF. This chain links TRBV19 with TRBJ1-5; D remains unclear. The read stops 3 residues short of the end of the CDR3; the missing end is completed from the germline J gene. Looked up from germline, CDR1 is LNHDA and CDR2 is SQIVND (reference sequence). The CDR3 spans 13 residues. V lost 1 base and J lost 5, with 6 bases in between.

This clone appeared many times. Coverage ceases 3 residues before the CDR3 finishes, and the germline J gene fills in the end. This chain links TRBV5-1 with TRBJ2-7; TRBD1 agrees at 8 bases. J was trimmed by 2 bases and V by 0 bases; bases with no gene match: 4. Germline lookup yields CDR1 SGHRS and CDR2 YFSETQ. The CDR3 totals 15 residues. The CDR3 sequence is CASSLADRGTYEQYF. The CDR3 DNA, read in part, is TGCGCCAGCAGCTTGGCCGACAGGGGAACCTACGAG.

This clone has at least ten counts. The read ends 3 residues early relative to the CDR3; the germline J gene fills the gap. The chain is built from TRBV7-8 and TRBJ1-5; a possible D gene is TRBD1 (6 bases). V was cut by 1 base and J by 2 bases, with 12 bases left in between. Germline V gene data show CDR1 as SGHVS and CDR2 as FQNEAQ. CDR3 length equals 16 residues. CDR3 DNA, as far as it was read: TGTGCCAGCAGCTTAGTGGGCAGGGGTGGCAATCAGCCC. Encoded protein: CASSLVGRGGNQP. Given in full, the CDR3 is CASSLVGRGGNQPQHF.

This clone was recorded many times. With the read ending 3 residues before the CDR3 end, the germline J gene is used to fill in that end. The chain is built from TRBV9 and TRBJ2-5; no clear D. CDR1 SGDLS and CDR2 YYNGEE come from the germline V gene. The ends were cut back, 4 bases at V and 1 base at J, with 11 bases in the middle. The CDR3 extends over 14 amino acids. CDR3 DNA, as far as it was read: TGTGCCAGCAGCCCCCGTTGGGCCCAAGAGACC. This encodes CASSPRWAQET. The whole CDR3 sequence is CASSPRWAQETQYF.